The text below deals with one TCR beta chain. Trimming took 0 bases from V and 4 from J, leaving 11 bases between them. Germline lookup yields CDR1 SGHRS and CDR2 YFSETQ. The CDR3 runs to 15 residues. Method: immunoSEQ multiplex PCR; TCRdb's copy keeps in-frame clones and lacks some. The data show fewer than 200,000 clones, almost 90% seen once. The data originate from a study of control samples from healthy donors and cancer patients. The sequenced sample was blood. This chain joins TRBV5-1 and TRBJ1-3; D might be TRBD1 (5 bases). This receptor was taken from a woman between 50 and 59 years old in good health. The CDR3 loop is CASSLEAWDGNTIYF. CDR3 bases: TGCGCCAGCAGCTTGGAGGCCTGGGACGGAAACACCATATATTTT.